This entry describes one T cell receptor beta chain. Its matching antigen is unknown. The sample is drawn from a study of cytomegalovirus exposure and HLA in healthy donors. Findings of the study overall: A later analysis linked a missense DCLRE1C variant to TCR beta V- and J-gene trimming.

The V end was cut by 3 bases, the J end by 2 bases, with 17 bases between. The germline V gene has CDR1 SQVTM and CDR2 ANQGSEA. The CDR3 totals 15 residues. This PCR relied on a set of 60 Vbeta primers and 13 Jbeta primers. Clones were sequenced by immunoSEQ multiplex PCR, and TCRdb holds only the in-frame ones, with some missing. The sample table includes about 40,000 clones. The sequencing sample was made of PBMCs. This chain joins TRBV29-1 and TRBJ2-7, with a weak D call TRBD2 (5 bases). The TCR comes from a male donor in good health and CMV-seronegative. The CDR3 region has the DNA TGCAGCGTTGAGAATTTTATCTGTAGCGCCTACGAGCAGTACTTC. As protein: CSVENFICSAYEQYF.